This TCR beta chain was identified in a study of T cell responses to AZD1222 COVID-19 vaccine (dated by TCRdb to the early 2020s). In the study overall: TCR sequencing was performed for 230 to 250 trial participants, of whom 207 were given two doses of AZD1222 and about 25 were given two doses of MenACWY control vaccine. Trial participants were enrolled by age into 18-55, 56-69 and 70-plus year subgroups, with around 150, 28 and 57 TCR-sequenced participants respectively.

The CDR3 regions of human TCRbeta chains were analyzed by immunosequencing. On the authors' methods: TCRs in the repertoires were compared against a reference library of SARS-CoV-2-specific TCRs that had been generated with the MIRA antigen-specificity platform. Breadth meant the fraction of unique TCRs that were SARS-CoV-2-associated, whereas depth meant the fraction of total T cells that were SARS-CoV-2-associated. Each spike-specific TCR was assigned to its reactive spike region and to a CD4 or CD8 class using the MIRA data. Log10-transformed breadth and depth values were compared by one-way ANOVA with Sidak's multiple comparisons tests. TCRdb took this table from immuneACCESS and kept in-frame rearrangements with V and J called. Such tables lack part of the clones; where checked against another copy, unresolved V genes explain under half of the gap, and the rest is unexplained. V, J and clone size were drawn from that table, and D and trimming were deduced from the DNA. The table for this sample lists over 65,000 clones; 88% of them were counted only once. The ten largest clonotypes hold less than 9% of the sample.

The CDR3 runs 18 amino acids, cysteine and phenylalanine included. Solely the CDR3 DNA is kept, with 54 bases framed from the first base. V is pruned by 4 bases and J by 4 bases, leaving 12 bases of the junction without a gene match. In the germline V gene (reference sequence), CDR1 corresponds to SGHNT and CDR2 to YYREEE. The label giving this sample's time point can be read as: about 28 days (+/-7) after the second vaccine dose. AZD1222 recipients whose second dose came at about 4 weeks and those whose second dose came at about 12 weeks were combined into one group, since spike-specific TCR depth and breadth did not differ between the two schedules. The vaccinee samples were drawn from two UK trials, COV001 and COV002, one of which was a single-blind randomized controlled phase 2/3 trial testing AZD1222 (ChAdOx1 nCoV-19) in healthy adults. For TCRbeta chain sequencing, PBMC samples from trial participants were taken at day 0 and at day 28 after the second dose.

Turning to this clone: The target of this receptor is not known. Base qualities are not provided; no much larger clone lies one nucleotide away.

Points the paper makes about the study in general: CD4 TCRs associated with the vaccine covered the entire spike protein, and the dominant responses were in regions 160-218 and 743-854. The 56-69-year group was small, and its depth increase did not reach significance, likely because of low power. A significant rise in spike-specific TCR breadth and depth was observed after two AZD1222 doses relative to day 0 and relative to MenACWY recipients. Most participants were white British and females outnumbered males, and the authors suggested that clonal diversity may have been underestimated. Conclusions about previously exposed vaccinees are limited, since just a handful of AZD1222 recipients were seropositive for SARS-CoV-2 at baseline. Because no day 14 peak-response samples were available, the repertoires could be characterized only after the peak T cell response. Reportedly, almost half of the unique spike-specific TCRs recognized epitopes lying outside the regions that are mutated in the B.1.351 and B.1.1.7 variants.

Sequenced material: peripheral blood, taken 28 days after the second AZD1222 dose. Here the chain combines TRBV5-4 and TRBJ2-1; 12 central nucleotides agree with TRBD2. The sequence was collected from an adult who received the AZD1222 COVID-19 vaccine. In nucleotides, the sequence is TGTGCCAGCAGCCTCACGAGATCGACTAGCGGGGGTTACAATGAGCAGTTCTTC. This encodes CASSLTRSTSGGYNEQFF.